What follows are 19 T cell receptor beta chains derived from one specimen sequenced in a study of CD8+CD57+ T cells in acquired aplastic anemia. Investigators profiled TCR beta VDJ and CDR3 from genomic DNA template. TCRdb called the reads again in MiXCR, with one record for every CDR3 protein. The sample shows about 270,000 distinct CDR3 sequences, 50% to 70% of them seen only once. The specimen was sorted CD4+, CD8+, or CD8+CD57+ T cells (not recorded which) from PBMCs. These receptors all come from a human donor with severe aplastic anemia or a healthy control (not recorded which).

This clonotype was counted many times. The chain employs TRBV29-1 and TRBJ2-3; TRBD2 matches at 10 bases. Germline CDR1 and CDR2: SQVTM and ANQGSEA. J was trimmed by 2 bases and V by 3 bases; bases with no gene match: 2. The CDR3 is made up of 14 amino acids. In DNA, the CDR3 is TGCAGCGTTGATGGGACTAGCGACACAGATACGCAGTATTTT. Protein sequence: CSVDGTSDTDTQYF.

Many counts were recorded for this clonotype. The genes are TRBV20-1 and TRBJ2-3; 8 bases agree with TRBD2. The length of the CDR3 is 14 residues. Trimming took 6 bases from V and 3 from J; bases not matched to a gene: 8. Germline V gene sequence: CDR1 DFQATT, CDR2 SNEGSKA (reference sequence). For the CDR3, the DNA is TGCAGTGCCACCCGGGGGGGGGGTACAGATACGCAGTATTTT. Translating it yields CSATRGGGTDTQYF.

This clonotype was counted only a few times. The gene calls are TRBV7-9 and TRBJ2-7; tentatively, D is TRBD2 (5 bases). Trimming left V 1 base short and J 7 bases short, with 11 bases between. Germline CDR1 SEHNR, CDR2 FQNEAQ (reference sequence). The CDR3 has 13 residues. The CDR3 sequence is CASSLVSELEQYF. The CDR3 DNA sequence: TGTGCCAGCAGCTTAGTTAGCGAGCTGGAGCAGTACTTC.

V and J are TRBV18 and TRBJ2-2; 9 positions agree with TRBD1. After removal of 4 bases from V and 5 bases from J, the junction contained 2 bases not matched to a gene. Germline lookup yields CDR1 KGHSH and CDR2 LQKENI. The CDR3 spans 14 residues. In DNA form, the CDR3 reads TGTGCCAGCTCACAGGACAGGGGTACCGGGGAGCTGTTTTTT. It codes for CASSQDRGTGELFF.

This clonotype was counted ten times or more. V is TRBV6-8 and J is TRBJ2-1; TRBD2 matches at 11 bases. The V and J ends lost 2 bases and 6 bases, in that order; junction bases with no gene match: 12. CDR1 and CDR2 (germline): MNHGY, SAAAGT. The CDR3 is 18 amino acids. The CDR3: CASSYTPTSGGECNEQFF. The DNA for the CDR3 is TGTGCCAGCAGTTACACCCCTACTAGCGGGGGAGAATGCAATGAGCAGTTCTTC.

The CDR3, as DNA: TGTGCCACCAGTGACCCCCTGCGGAGACAATCCTATGGCTACACCTTC. Protein product: CATSDPLRRQSYGYTF. The chain uses TRBV24-1 and TRBJ1-2; no firm D call. The V and J ends lost 4 bases and 4 bases respectively, with 18 bases between them. This CDR3 comprises 16 residues. Germline CDR1 KGHDR, CDR2 SFDVKD.

This clonotype was seen ten or more times. The rearrangement links TRBV3-1 to TRBJ2-5; 13 nucleotides agree with TRBD2. The V gene's germline CDR1 is LGHDT and CDR2 YNNKEL (reference sequence). The CDR3 totals 17 residues. Trimming took 4 bases from V and 2 from J; bases not matched to a gene: 7. CDR3 loop: CASSRPPTSGGQETQYF. Written as DNA, the CDR3 is TGTGCCAGCAGCCGTCCACCGACTAGCGGGGGGCAAGAGACCCAGTACTTC.

This clonotype was picked up many times. This chain links TRBV5-1 with TRBJ2-5; D remains unclear. The germline V and J ends were trimmed by 3 bases and 1 base, with 13 bases remaining between them. CDR3 length: 15 amino acids. Germline CDR1 SGHRS, CDR2 YFSETQ. The CDR3 DNA sequence: TGCGCCAGCAGCTGGGTGACCGGGCCCCAAGAGACCCAGTACTTC. This encodes CASSWVTGPQETQYF.

V gene TRBV9 combines with J gene TRBJ1-2; 7 bases are shared with TRBD1. Germline-derived CDR1 and CDR2 are SGDLS and YYNGEE. The ends lost 2 bases at V and 4 bases at J; junction bases unmatched: 5. The length of the CDR3 is 14 residues. CDR3 DNA sequence: TGTGCCAGCAGCGTTAATTCAGGGGGCTATGGCTACACCTTC. This codes for CASSVNSGGYGYTF.

This clonotype was observed at least ten times. The rearrangement links TRBV14 to TRBJ2-1; D remains ambiguous. Germline V gives CDR1 SGHDN, CDR2 FVKESK. The V and J ends lost 0 bases and 7 bases respectively, with 10 bases between them. The CDR3 spans 14 residues. As DNA, the CDR3 is TGTGCCAGCAGCCAAGACCCCAGGAGAAATGAGCAGTTCTTC. It is translated as CASSQDPRRNEQFF. The full variable domain, its missing parts supplied by reference TRBV14 and TRBJ2-1, is EAGVTQFPSHSVIEKGQTVTLRCDPISGHDNLYWYRRVMGKEIKFLLHFVKESKQDESGMPNNRFLAERTGGTYSTLKVQPAELEDSGVYFCASSQDPRRNEQFFGPGTRLTVL.

This chain connects TRBV20-1 to TRBJ2-7; 13 nucleotides line up with TRBD2. The V segment lost 3 bases and the J segment 3 bases; nucleotides outside the gene matches: 5. Germline assignment: CDR1 DFQATT and CDR2 SNEGSKA (reference sequence). The CDR3 has 15 amino acids. The CDR3 loop reads CSASSGTSGIYEQYF. Written as DNA, the CDR3 is TGCAGTGCTAGCTCCGGGACTAGCGGGATCTACGAGCAGTACTTC.

There are many counts of this clonotype. The chain combines TRBV6-5 with TRBJ2-5; 9 bases align to TRBD1. The CDR3 is 13 amino acids. The ends lost 4 bases at V and 7 bases at J; junction bases unmatched: 4. The germline CDR1 and CDR2 sequences are MNHEY and SVGAGI. The chain's CDR3 is CASSSDRGGTQYF. The CDR3 coding sequence is TGTGCCAGCAGTTCCGACAGGGGGGGGACCCAGTACTTC.

This clonotype was counted only a few times. A read error is possible here, since a much larger clone lies one base away. V usage is TRBV5-6 and J usage is TRBJ1-1; 7 nucleotides line up with TRBD1. The CDR3 is made up of 15 amino acids. Germline V gene data show CDR1 as SGHDT and CDR2 as YYEEEE. Trimming removed 6 bases from V and 3 bases from J; junction bases left unmatched: 11. In DNA, the CDR3 is TGTGCCAGCACTCAACTTCAGGGGGGGGACACTGAAGCTTTCTTT. Protein product: CASTQLQGGDTEAFF.

This clonotype was recorded at least ten times. The chain's CDR3 is CSARDRELLYEQYF. The CDR3 DNA sequence: TGCAGTGCTAGAGATAGGGAGTTACTCTACGAGCAGTACTTC. The chain recombines TRBV20-1 with TRBJ2-7; possibly TRBD2 for D (5 bases). This CDR3 has 14 residues. The germline CDR1 and CDR2 sequences are DFQATT and SNEGSKA (reference sequence). The germline V and J ends were trimmed by 0 bases and 3 bases, with 12 bases remaining between them.

The V and J genes are TRBV24-1 and TRBJ1-2; no clear D. Germline V gives CDR1 KGHDR, CDR2 SFDVKD. Trimming took off 3 bases at V and 5 bases at J, with 3 bases between the two ends. The CDR3 totals 11 residues. The CDR3 is CATSDIYGYTF. As DNA, the CDR3 is TGTGCCACCAGTGATATTTATGGCTACACCTTC.

At least ten counts were recorded for this clonotype. In DNA, the CDR3 is TGTGCCAGCAGCGCGGAGGTCAGGAGTAACTATGGCTACACCTTC. The encoded protein is CASSAEVRSNYGYTF. The chain links TRBV9 to TRBJ1-2; no definite D call. This CDR3 region has 15 residues. With 3 bases removed from V and 1 base from J, the gap between germline ends came to 13 bases. Germline CDR1 SGDLS, CDR2 YYNGEE.

The rearrangement uses TRBV2 and TRBJ2-7, with TRBD1 matching over 8 bases. V dropped 6 bases and J dropped 7; count of bases not matched to a gene: 8. CDR3 length: 13 residues. Germline V gives CDR1 SNHLY, CDR2 FYNNEI. In DNA form, the CDR3 reads TGTGCCAGCAGCTTGGAGACAGGGGATGAGCAGTACTTC. This gives the protein CASSLETGDEQYF.

The rearrangement joins TRBV7-6 to TRBJ1-6; the D gene is possibly TRBD1 (5 bases). This CDR3 has 18 residues. Trimming removed 2 bases from V and 7 bases from J, with 21 bases in between. Germline loops: CDR1 SGHVS, CDR2 FNYEAQ. The chain's CDR3 is CASSLSPLQSGTNSPLHF. As DNA, the CDR3 is TGTGCCAGCAGCTTAAGCCCCCTGCAATCAGGGACCAATTCACCCCTCCACTTT. Full variable domain (missing parts from reference TRBV7-6 and TRBJ1-6): GAGVSQSPRYKVTKRGQDVALRCDPISGHVSLYWYRQALGQGPEFLTYFNYEAQQDKSGLPNDRFSAERPEGSISTLTIQRTEQRDSAMYRCASSLSPLQSGTNSPLHFGNGTRLTVT.

This clonotype was detected many times. The V and J genes are TRBV6-5 and TRBJ2-1, with 7 nucleotides matching TRBD1. Per the germline V gene, CDR1 is MNHEY and CDR2 is SVGAGI. V lost 5 bases to trimming and J lost 7 bases; unmatched junction nucleotides: 5. The CDR3 is made up of 13 amino acids. CDR3 sequence: CASSPYRGNEQFF. In nucleotides, the CDR3 is TGTGCCAGCAGTCCATACAGGGGAAATGAGCAGTTCTTC.